This T cell receptor (beta chain) was recovered during a study of T cells in Graves' hyperthyroidism and ophthalmopathy (dated by TCRdb to the late 2010s). For the wider study: Peripheral blood was sampled at the time of initial diagnosis, prior to any treatment. To identify TCR V-J signatures that set the groups apart, the researchers used a discovery cohort of 100 patients, made up of 43 with Graves' ophthalmopathy and some 58 with stable Graves' hyperthyroidism. Whether ophthalmopathy could be predicted prospectively was tested in an independent validation cohort made up of about 18 hyperthyroidism patients plus 17 patients who later progressed to ophthalmopathy. For training and testing, the roughly 93 patients in the discovery cohort were randomly divided in a 7:3 ratio. In about six Graves' hyperthyroidism patients, the study also compared T-cell repertoires from thyroid tissue with T-cell repertoires from blood. After blood sampling, hyperthyroidism patients were treated with methimazole at a starting dose of 30 mg daily, and ophthalmopathy patients were treated with high-dose intravenous methylprednisolone. The paper describes TCR Vbeta CDR3 sequencing of around 130 peripheral blood samples, made up of 43 ophthalmopathy patients, 70 to 75 hyperthyroidism patients and some 17 progressor patients. What the research found in general, with its limitations: In cross-validation, a model built on a 13 V-J signature told ophthalmopathy apart from stable hyperthyroidism with under 90% sensitivity and around 84% specificity, and in testing the same model reached 80%/75%. Blood samples also contained most of the expanded thyroid clonotypes (frequency above 0.001), which suggests that blood repertoires may reflect thyroid immune responses. In validation, progression to ophthalmopathy was predicted by the model with 55% to 71% sensitivity and 72% to 80% specificity, a median of around 5.9 months before onset. No statistical method was used to set the sample size in advance, and investigators knew the group allocation.

Amplification of TCR beta CDR3 regions was carried out from RNA transcripts. The first round of RT-PCR for the TCR CDR3 was performed with the HTBI primer set and the Qiagen OneStep RT-PCR kit. Libraries were constructed in a second round of multiplex PCR, after which size selection and purification were carried out. Sequencing of the libraries was done on an Illumina HiSeq2000 using paired-end 100 bp reads. As for the original processing: SOAPnuke was used to process the raw data, with reads discarded if the reads contained adapters or uncalled bases, had a mean Phred below 15, or lacked an exact constant-primer or identifier match. COPE v1.2.5 was used to merge high-quality paired reads, and clonotypes were defined as unique nucleotide sequences. MiTCR v1.1 was used to align the clonotypes against IMGT TRBV, TRBD and TRBJ reference segments. The analysis was restricted to V-J combinations with a frequency above 0.0001, which together covered around 99% of the repertoires. A TCS score was defined as the ratio of F50 (clonal expansion) to E x V (chaos), with BLOSUM62-based TCRdist applied between CDR3 peptides within each V-J. Welch's t-statistics and random forest reduced some 510 V-J features to 13, which were used in a naive Bayes classifier (R e1071). Using fastp trimming at Q25 and MiXCR clonotype assembly, TCRdb reanalyzed the public sequencing data and kept in-frame beta chains. Each CDR3 protein gets just one entry, which takes the most common genes and DNA from the rows behind it. The V and J calls and clone size are TCRdb's, not the authors'. In all, the sample holds under 350,000 distinct CDR3 sequences, and 21% of those were seen once. 50% of the sample is held by the ten biggest clonotypes.

Spanning cysteine to phenylalanine, the CDR3 consists of 14 amino acids. The CDR3 DNA has 42 bases and is translated from base 1. V has 3 bases trimmed and J has 7 bases trimmed; junction bases matching no gene number 8. The germline V gene encodes CDR1 DFQATT and CDR2 SNEGSKA (reference sequence). Stable Graves' hyperthyroidism was defined as no progression to ophthalmopathy during 18 months of follow-up. Hyperthyroidism patients were newly diagnosed, had a disease duration of under 2 months, and were aged 18 to 65 years. Exclusion was applied to patients with uncontrolled infections, other autoimmune diseases, pregnancy or lactation. Diagnoses were established on the basis of clinical symptoms, serum thyroxine and TRAb, thyroid ultrasound, and orbital computed tomography. PBMCs were separated from roughly 9.6 ml of fresh peripheral blood using Ficoll-Paque density gradient centrifugation. Total RNA was extracted with Trizol reagent, and quality was checked on an Agilent 2100 Bioanalyzer.

At least ten counts were recorded for this clonotype. Which antigen it targets is not known. Base qualities are not recorded, but no much larger clone differs from it by a single base. The sequencing input was blood. This sequence was found in a woman aged 50 to 65 with Graves' hyperthyroidism. The V and J genes are TRBV20-1 and TRBJ2-1, and 8 bases in between align with TRBD2. The CDR3 here reads CSASPGRGRNEQFF. The DNA sequence is as follows: TGCAGTGCTAGCCCCGGGAGGGGTAGGAATGAGCAGTTCTTC.